This entry features one T cell receptor (beta chain) sequence. Per the germline V gene, CDR1 is KGHDR and CDR2 is SFDVKD. V trimming: 7 bases; J trimming: 2 bases; junction bases outside the gene matches: 12. There are 16 residues in the CDR3. Barcoded TCR alpha and TCR beta cDNA libraries with UMIs came from 5'RACE using constant-segment primers. In TCRdb, the 5' RACE reads were re-called with MiXCR into one record per CDR3 protein. The sample lists approximately 190,000 distinct CDR3 sequences; around 19% were seen once. This specimen comes from a study of T-cell memory formation after mild COVID-19. Overall study context: TCR clusters were mostly confined to one donor each.

Sequenced: PBMCs or a T cell subset sorted from them (not recorded which). This TCR came from an adult woman who had mild COVID-19 (a few samples of this study predate the infection). Cell type and time point are not known. This rearrangement joins TRBV24-1 to TRBJ1-1, with 7 bases identical to TRBD1. The CDR3 protein is CATREGVGDSNTEAFF. CDR3 sequence (DNA): TGTGCCACCAGAGAGGGTGTAGGGGACAGTAACACTGAAGCTTTCTTT.